The 15 T cell receptor beta chains presented below share a single source sample, sequenced in a study of T cell clonality in common variable immunodeficiency. Measured with immunoSEQ multiplex PCR; TCRdb has only the in-frame clones, and not every one. Altogether about 66,000 clones were found in the sample, and no singletons occur. Source material: peripheral blood mononuclear cells. These receptors were obtained from a person between 18 and 75 years old in good health.

This clone was detected many times. The read falls 3 residues short of the CDR3 end, and the missing part is taken from the germline J gene. The rearrangement joins TRBV20-1 to TRBJ1-3, with D possibly matching TRBD1 (6 bases). The CDR3 contains 14 residues. CDR1 is DFQATT and CDR2 is SNEGSKA in the germline V gene (reference sequence). Trimming removed 6 bases at V and 0 bases at J, with 12 bases between. Incomplete CDR3 DNA: TGCAGTGCCACGGACAGATCCTCTGGAAACACC. Translation: CSATDRSSGNT. The whole CDR3 sequence is CSATDRSSGNTIYF.

This clone was picked up many times. The read comes to an end 3 residues before the CDR3 does, leaving the germline J gene to fill in the end. V is TRBV5-6 and J is TRBJ1-1, with TRBD1 as a possible D gene (6 bases). The V end was cut by 1 base, the J end by 5 bases, with 12 bases between. This CDR3 comprises 14 residues. Germline CDR1 reads SGHDT; CDR2 reads YYEEEE. The covered CDR3 bases are TGTGCCAGCAGCTTGTCGGGGACACGGACTGAA. Its protein product is CASSLSGTRTE. The whole CDR3 sequence reads CASSLSGTRTEAFF.

At least ten counts were recorded for this clone. The CDR3 extends 3 residues past the end of the read, so its final part is completed from the germline J gene. The gene calls are TRBV30 and TRBJ2-3; perhaps TRBD1 as D (5 bases). The CDR3 has 13 amino acids. Germline assignment: CDR1 GTSNPN and CDR2 SVGIG (reference sequence). Trimming took off 3 bases at V and 4 bases at J, with 11 bases between the two ends. CDR3 protein: CAWRRQGPDTQYF. Partial CDR3 DNA: TGTGCCTGGAGGCGGCAGGGCCCAGATACG.

This clone was found a few times. The CDR3 is cut off 3 residues early in the read; its end comes from the germline J gene. The chain links TRBV20-1 to TRBJ1-5, with D perhaps TRBD1 (5 bases). V gave up 6 bases and J gave up 0 bases, with 18 bases separating them. The germline CDR1 and CDR2 sequences are DFQATT and SNEGSKA (reference sequence). CDR3 size: 16 residues. Partial CDR3 DNA: TGCAGTGCCCCGGGCGGAGGGACTTATAGCAATCAGCCC. Translation gives CSAPGGGTYSNQP. The full-length CDR3 reads as CSAPGGGTYSNQPQHF.

This clone was recorded many times. The read ends 3 residues shy of where the CDR3 ends; the end is completed using the germline J gene. The V call is TRBV11-3, the J call TRBJ2-3, with 7 bases fitting TRBD2. The CDR3 has 14 residues. Per germline, CDR1 SGHNT and CDR2 YENEEA. With V trimmed by 6 bases and J by 4 bases, 7 bases remained unmatched. Partial CDR3 DNA: TGTGCCAGCAGTGAGCGGGGAGGAGCAGATACG. This gives the protein CASSERGGADT. The complete CDR3 sequence is CASSERGGADTQYF. Combining the CDR3 with reference TRBV11-3 and TRBJ2-3 gives the whole variable domain EAGVVQSPRYKIIEKKQPVAFWCNPISGHNTLYWYLQNLGQGPELLIRYENEEAVDDSQLPKDRFSAERLKGVDSTLKIQPAELGDSAVYLCASSERGGADTQYFGPGTRLTVL.

This clone was recorded many times. The sequenced fragment ends 3 residues before the CDR3 boundary, so the rest is inferred from the germline J gene. The J gene is TRBJ2-6, the V gene TRBV12-3 or TRBV12-4; perhaps TRBD1 as D (5 bases). The CDR3 extends over 14 amino acids. V lost 2 bases and J 8 bases, leaving 10 bases between the germline ends. The part of the CDR3 DNA that was read is TGTGCCAGCAGTTTATATCTGGGGCCCAACGTC. Encoded protein: CASSLYLGPNV. The full CDR3 protein reads CASSLYLGPNVLTF.

This clone was counted between two and nine times. The CDR3 bases that were read are TGTGCCAGCAGTACAGGGGGCAGACAGCCC. Translation gives CASSTGGRQP. The CDR3 in its entirety is CASSTGGRQPQHF. The chain has TRBV7-9 and TRBJ1-5; 9 bases align to TRBD1. The observed sequence ends 3 residues before the CDR3 terminus, with the missing tail filled in from the germline J gene. Germline V lookup: CDR1 SEHNR, CDR2 FQNEAQ (reference sequence). Trimming removed 6 bases from V and 7 bases from J; junction bases left unmatched: 4. The CDR3 contains 13 residues.

This clone was observed at least ten times. Read data end 3 residues before the CDR3 end; the end is taken from the germline J gene. The J gene is TRBJ1-5, the V gene TRBV30, with TRBD1 matching 7 bases. The V gene end was trimmed by 2 bases and the J gene end by 7 bases; junction bases not matched to a gene: 5. Germline V gene lookup returns CDR1 GTSNPN and CDR2 SVGIG (reference sequence). This CDR3 comprises 13 residues. CDR3 protein: CAWSTGAGQPQHF. Partial CDR3 DNA: TGTGCCTGGAGTACAGGGGCAGGGCAGCCC.

This clone was found many times. The CDR3 extends 3 residues past the end of the read, so its final part is completed from the germline J gene. V gene TRBV6-1 combines with J gene TRBJ1-6; 11 bases align to TRBD1. This CDR3 contains 15 residues. Germline V CDR1 and CDR2: MNHNS, SASEGT. The junction had 2 bases not matched to a gene; V was cut back by 1 base and J by 9 bases. The DNA read from the CDR3 is TGTGCCAGCAGTGAAGTTGGGACAGGGGGTTCACCC. Translation: CASSEVGTGGSP. In full, the CDR3 is CASSEVGTGGSPLHF.

This clone was seen repeatedly, ten times or more. The read finishes 3 residues shy of the CDR3 end, and the germline J gene is used to complete it. The chain links TRBV2 to TRBJ1-5, with 9 bases matching TRBD1. The CDR3 loop spans 15 amino acids. The ends lost 7 bases at V and 2 bases at J; junction bases unmatched: 6. CDR1 is SNHLY, CDR2 FYNNEI, per germline. CDR3 DNA (partial): TGTGCCAGCAAGGGACAGGGAACCCGCAATCAGCCC. This codes for CASKGQGTRNQP. The CDR3 in its entirety is CASKGQGTRNQPQHF. Full variable domain (outside the CDR3, taken from reference TRBV2 and TRBJ1-5): EPEVTQTPSHQVTQMGQEVILRCVPISNHLYFYWYRQILGQKVEFLVSFYNNEISEKSEIFDDQFSVERPDGSNFTLKIRSTKLEDSAMYFCASKGQGTRNQPQHFGDGTRLSIL.

This clone showed up many times. The CDR3 end falls 3 residues outside the read, so it is completed with the germline J gene. The gene calls are TRBV5-5 and TRBJ1-4, with D perhaps TRBD1 (5 bases). Trimming cost V 2 bases and J 8 bases, with 16 bases left between them. Germline loops: CDR1 SGHKS, CDR2 YYEKEE (reference sequence). The CDR3 covers 15 residues. The CDR3 here is CASSFFGREGEKLFF. The sequenced part of the CDR3 DNA is TGTGCCAGCAGCTTCTTCGGCAGGGAAGGCGAAAAA.

This clone was counted ten times or more. The read ends 3 residues before the CDR3 terminus; that terminus is restored from the germline J gene. The J gene is TRBJ1-6, the V gene TRBV30, with a possible D match to TRBD1 (5 bases). The CDR3 has 13 residues. Trimming left V 4 bases short and J 10 bases short, with 14 bases between. The germline V gene has CDR1 GTSNPN and CDR2 SVGIG (reference sequence). CDR3 loop: CAWTAGSGSPLHF. CDR3 bases read: TGTGCCTGGACCGCAGGGTCTGGGTCACCC.

Many counts were recorded for this clone. The CDR3 goes on 3 residues after the read ends, and that part is filled in from the germline J gene. The chain uses TRBV18 and TRBJ2-6; a possible D gene is TRBD1 (6 bases). Germline V lookup: CDR1 KGHSH, CDR2 LQKENI. The CDR3 runs 17 residues. Trimming took off 3 bases at V and 4 bases at J, with 16 bases between the two ends. The DNA read from the CDR3 is TGTGCCAGCTCACCCGGCCGGACAGTTAGCGGGGCCAACGTC. It encodes CASSPGRTVSGANV. The complete CDR3 reads CASSPGRTVSGANVLTF.

In this sample, this clone turned up a few times. The missing CDR3 end, 3 residues past where the read stops, is filled in from the germline J gene. This chain links TRBV7-9 with TRBJ2-2, with 7 bases that match TRBD1. CDR1 is SEHNR and CDR2 is FQNEAQ in the germline V gene (reference sequence). This CDR3 has 15 residues. The junction had 3 bases not matched to a gene; V was cut back by 4 bases and J by 1 base. CDR3 region: CASSSGDRNTGELFF. The part of the CDR3 DNA that was read is TGTGCCAGCAGCTCCGGGGACAGGAACACCGGGGAG.

This clone was recorded many times. The read terminates 3 residues ahead of where the CDR3 ends, so the germline J gene completes it. This chain uses TRBV2 with TRBJ1-6, with TRBD1 matching 8 bases. Germline CDR1 reads SNHLY; CDR2 reads FYNNEI. This CDR3 has 15 amino acids. After removal of 7 bases from V and 4 bases from J, the junction contained 6 bases not matched to a gene. The CDR3 is CASTADRVYNSPLHF. The sequenced CDR3 bases are TGTGCCAGCACCGCGGACAGGGTTTATAATTCACCC.